A single sample gave rise to the 32 T cell receptor beta chains below, sequenced in a study of blood T cells in healthy people across ages. Then a second PCR, running roughly 7 to 11 cycles, was carried out with a sample-barcoded 5' primer and a J-beta primer mix. One entry per CDR3 protein results from TCRdb running MiXCR on the 5' RACE reads. This sample has 650,000 to 1,000,000 distinct CDR3 sequences; around half occur once, and the top ten carry 15% to 20%. Sequencing used blood. Receptors were obtained from an older man in good health.

About this clonotype: It may be a read error: a sequence one base away is much more abundant. The rearrangement uses TRBV29-1 and TRBJ2-7; 12 bases are shared with TRBD2. The germline V gene has CDR1 SQVTM and CDR2 ANQGSEA. CDR3 length: 11 residues. DNA of the CDR3: TGCATCGAGACTAGCGGGAGCGAGCAGTACTTC. It yields the protein CIETSGSEQYF.

The chain uses TRBV7-3 and TRBJ2-5; 8 bases agree with TRBD2. CDR1 is SGHTA and CDR2 is FQGTGA in the germline V gene. The CDR3 loop spans 15 amino acids. The ends lost 5 bases at V and 2 bases at J; junction bases unmatched: 7. The CDR3, as DNA: TGTGCCAGCAGCCCGAACGGGGGGGCACAAGAGACCCAGTACTTC. The encoded protein is CASSPNGGAQETQYF.

The J gene is TRBJ2-3, the V gene TRBV12-3 or TRBV12-4; 7 nucleotides align to TRBD1. This CDR3 spans 15 amino acids. J lost 6 bases, V lost 6 bases, and 12 bases had no gene match. Here the CDR3 reads CASSPGTVRADTQYF. CDR3 coding DNA: TGTGCCAGCAGCCCCGGGACAGTGAGGGCGGATACGCAGTATTTT.

The J gene is TRBJ2-7, the V gene TRBV19, with no clear D. The germline CDR1 and CDR2 sequences are LNHDA and SQIVND (reference sequence). V gave up 9 bases and J gave up 4 bases, with 22 bases separating them. The CDR3 loop spans 15 amino acids. CDR3 loop: CASTSAHEDGYEQYF. Written as DNA, the CDR3 is TGTGCCAGCACAAGCGCACACGAAGACGGTTACGAGCAGTACTTC.

This chain joins TRBV27 and TRBJ2-5; D tentatively reads TRBD1 or TRBD2 (5 bases each). This CDR3 contains 15 residues. Germline CDR1 is MNHEY and CDR2 is SMNVEV (reference sequence). Trimming shortened V by 5 bases and J by 5 bases, and 18 bases separated the two germline ends. CDR3 in amino acids: CASSLPGAGTETQYF. The CDR3 nucleotides read TGTGCCAGCAGTCTACCCGGGGCAGGTACGGAGACCCAGTACTTC.

The chain employs TRBV5-1 and TRBJ1-1; maybe TRBD1 (5 bases). V shed 4 bases and J shed 5 bases, with 15 bases lying between them. There are 14 residues in the CDR3. Germline V gene sequence: CDR1 SGHRS, CDR2 YFSETQ. CDR3 bases: TGCGCCAGCAGCGTGGCTGGGGCGCGGACTGAAGCTTTCTTT. This codes for CASSVAGARTEAFF.

The chain links TRBV7-2 to TRBJ2-7, with D unresolved. The V end was cut by 4 bases, the J end by 2 bases, with 12 bases between. The CDR3 contains 14 residues. CDR1 and CDR2 from the germline V gene are SGHTA and FQGNSA. The CDR3 DNA reads as TGTGCCAGCAGCTGGGCAGGAAGAACCTACGAGCAGTACTTC. This translates into CASSWAGRTYEQYF.

This clonotype was picked up one time. The gene calls are TRBV27 and TRBJ2-6; 15 nucleotides align to TRBD2. This CDR3 contains 19 residues. V was clipped by 3 bases and J by 4 bases; unmatched bases: 7. Germline V gene sequence: CDR1 MNHEY, CDR2 SMNVEV (reference sequence). CDR3 bases: TGTGCCAGCAGTTTTGTGGGACTAGCGGGAGGTTCCGGGGCCAACGTCCTGACTTTC. Translated: CASSFVGLAGGSGANVLTF.

The chain combines TRBV7-3 with TRBJ2-5, with 7 bases fitting TRBD2. The germline V gene encodes CDR1 SGHTA and CDR2 FQGTGA. This CDR3 contains 18 residues. V lost 3 bases, J lost 11 bases, and 24 bases stayed unmatched. The CDR3 nucleotides read TGTGCCAGCAGCTTTTATCCCTCAACGGGAGGCAAATACAATGAGCAGTACTTC. It specifies CASSFYPSTGGKYNEQYF.

V usage is TRBV3-1 and J usage is TRBJ2-2; D is unclear. Germline V gives CDR1 LGHDT, CDR2 YNNKEL (reference sequence). The CDR3 runs 14 residues. Trimming took 4 bases from V and 1 from J, leaving 7 bases between them. The CDR3 nucleotides read TGTGCCAGCAGCCCTGCAATGAACACCGGGGAGCTGTTTTTT. Protein sequence: CASSPAMNTGELFF.

V gene TRBV4-3 combines with J gene TRBJ2-3, with D perhaps matching TRBD2 (6 bases). The V end lost 0 bases, the J end lost 5 bases, and 15 bases lay between the germline ends. Per the germline V gene, CDR1 is LGHNA and CDR2 is YSLEER. The CDR3 totals 16 residues. Written as DNA, the CDR3 is TGCGCCAGCAGCCAAGATCCTGGAGGGAGAGGAGATACGCAGTATTTT. It translates to CASSQDPGGRGDTQYF.

This clonotype appeared a single time. The chain recombines TRBV7-2 with TRBJ2-5, with 8 bases that match TRBD1. The tail of the sequence fits TRBJ2-7 better, so the J call may be wrong. The CDR3 length is 15 residues. In germline, CDR1 is SGHTA, CDR2 FQGNSA. In DNA form, the CDR3 reads TGTGCCAGCAGCTTAAGGGGGACAGGCTTTTCCGAGCAGTACTTC. Its protein is CASSLRGTGFSEQYF.

The chain uses TRBV24-1 and TRBJ2-5; D gene uncertain. Trimming pared 3 bases from V and 0 bases from J, leaving 13 bases between. This CDR3 spans 16 amino acids. The germline V gene encodes CDR1 KGHDR and CDR2 SFDVKD. The DNA for the CDR3 is TGTGCCACCAGTGATCTCACCCAGATTAACCAAGAGACCCAGTACTTC. It encodes CATSDLTQINQETQYF.

The chain links TRBV20-1 to TRBJ2-4; a possible D gene is TRBD2 (6 bases). This CDR3 is 13 amino acids long. The germline V gene has CDR1 DFQATT and CDR2 SNEGSKA (reference sequence). Trimming shortened V by 0 bases and J by 6 bases, and 9 bases separated the two germline ends. For the CDR3, the DNA is TGCAGTGCTAGAGATCCGGGGGTAAACATTCAGTACTTC. As protein: CSARDPGVNIQYF.

This chain connects TRBV7-2 to TRBJ2-5; tentative D call: TRBD2 (6 bases). Germline CDR1 is SGHTA and CDR2 is FQGNSA. This CDR3 contains 15 residues. Trimming took off 4 bases at V and 11 bases at J, with 23 bases between the two ends. The CDR3 is CASSSLGAGPGEQYF. The CDR3 DNA reads as TGTGCCAGCAGCTCCCTAGGAGCGGGTCCCGGTGAGCAGTACTTC.

This clonotype was observed a few times. J is TRBJ1-2 and V is TRBV3-1; D is perhaps TRBD1 (5 bases). Germline V gene lookup returns CDR1 LGHDT and CDR2 YNNKEL (reference sequence). V was shortened by 6 bases and J by 8 bases, with 16 bases between the two germline ends. The CDR3 covers 13 residues. In nucleotides, the CDR3 is TGTGCCAGCAGGATTGGGGGATATAACGGCTACACCTTC. This encodes CASRIGGYNGYTF.

The CDR3: CASSPRDSSYNEQFF. The DNA of the CDR3 is TGTGCCAGCAGCCCTCGGGACTCCTCCTACAATGAGCAGTTCTTC. The V call is TRBV7-3, the J call TRBJ2-1, with D possibly matching TRBD2 (6 bases). This CDR3 has 15 amino acids. CDR1 is SGHTA, CDR2 FQGTGA, per germline. Deletions cut 5 bases from V and 0 bases from J, with 11 bases between.

A note on this clonotype: Given a much more abundant clone one base away, this may be a read error. The rearrangement joins TRBV5-1 to TRBJ2-1; D is possibly TRBD1 or TRBD2 (5 bases each). V dropped 3 bases and J dropped 6 bases, with 13 bases sitting between them. Germline loops: CDR1 SGHRS, CDR2 YFSETQ. The CDR3 runs 14 residues. CDR3 amino acids: CASSWDGVINEQFF. CDR3 nucleotide sequence: TGCGCCAGCAGCTGGGACGGGGTGATCAATGAGCAGTTCTTC.

This clonotype was seen at least ten times. The V call is TRBV4-2, the J call TRBJ2-7; unclear D gene. Germline loops: CDR1 LGHNA, CDR2 YNFKEQ. V lost 4 bases, J lost 6 bases, and 13 bases lay in between. The CDR3 is made up of 13 amino acids. CDR3: CASSPKTGPEQYF. The CDR3 DNA reads TGTGCCAGCAGCCCGAAGACTGGGCCCGAGCAGTACTTC.

This clonotype occurred once. The chain couples TRBV7-9 to TRBJ2-5; D possibly corresponds to TRBD1 (5 bases). The J call is doubtful: the DNA matches TRBJ2-1 better. The CDR3 extends over 15 amino acids. Germline V gene lookup returns CDR1 SEHNR and CDR2 FQNEAQ (reference sequence). The CDR3, as DNA: TGTGCCAGCAGCTTGGGGCAGCTAGACCAAGAGACCCAGTTCTTC. Protein: CASSLGQLDQETQFF.

This clonotype was observed a few times. The chain combines TRBV29-1 with TRBJ1-5, with D hard to call. CDR3 length equals 12 residues. Trimming took 5 bases from V and 5 from J, leaving 10 bases between them. Germline V CDR1 and CDR2: SQVTM, ANQGSEA. CDR3 loop: CSVRTFDQPQHF. The CDR3 DNA follows: TGCAGCGTTAGGACTTTTGATCAGCCCCAGCATTTT.

This clonotype has a count of ten or more. The chain carries TRBV10-3 and TRBJ1-6; 9 nucleotides align to TRBD1. The CDR3 totals 13 residues. Trimming took 7 bases from V and 10 from J; bases not matched to a gene: 5. The germline CDR1 and CDR2 sequences are ENHRY and SYGVKD. CDR3 loop: CAIKDRGQSPLHF. The CDR3 nucleotides are TGTGCCATCAAGGACAGGGGACAATCACCCCTCCACTTT.

The chain is built from TRBV14 and TRBJ2-7, with TRBD2 as a possible D gene (5 bases). Germline V CDR1 and CDR2: SGHDN, FVKESK. This CDR3 has 14 residues. V was pared by 5 bases and J by 0 bases, with 11 bases between. CDR3: CASSEGRYSYEQYF. CDR3 coding DNA: TGTGCCAGCAGCGAGGGTAGATACTCCTACGAGCAGTACTTC.

The rearrangement uses TRBV14 and TRBJ2-7; TRBD2 matches 10 bases. Germline CDR1 SGHDN, CDR2 FVKESK. The CDR3 sequence is 14 residues long. Trimming took 4 bases from V and 2 from J; bases not matched to a gene: 2. The CDR3 region is CASSLSGRTYEQYF. DNA for the CDR3: TGTGCCAGCAGCCTTAGCGGGAGGACCTACGAGCAGTACTTC.

This clonotype has a count of ten or more. V is TRBV29-1 and J is TRBJ2-3; 9 bases are shared with TRBD2. There are 17 residues in the CDR3. V gave up 1 base and J gave up 2 bases; unmatched junction bases: 10. Looked up from germline, CDR1 is SQVTM and CDR2 is ANQGSEA. CDR3 DNA: TGCAGCGTTGAAGTTTGGCTGGGCGGGAGGGACACAGATACGCAGTATTTT. Its protein is CSVEVWLGGRDTDTQYF.

The chain has TRBV15 and TRBJ1-2, with TRBD1 matching 8 bases. From germline, CDR1 is LNHNV and CDR2 YYDKDF (reference sequence). CDR3 length: 16 amino acids. V gave up 2 bases and J gave up 8 bases; unmatched junction bases: 13. The CDR3 is CATSRTFIQGVGGYTF. The CDR3 coding sequence is TGTGCCACCAGCAGAACCTTCATACAGGGGGTTGGGGGCTACACCTTC.

This clonotype is deemed medium-sized. The DNA for the CDR3 is TGTGCCAGCAGTTTAGAGGGCGCCTACCAAGCCAAAAACATTCAGTACTTC. Protein sequence: CASSLEGAYQAKNIQYF. This rearrangement joins TRBV12-3 or TRBV12-4 to TRBJ2-4, with no clear D. V was cut by 1 base and J by 0 bases, with 13 bases left in between. CDR3 length equals 17 residues.

The chain is built from TRBV12-3 or TRBV12-4 and TRBJ1-2; D unclear. Trimming removed 3 bases from V and 2 bases from J, with 7 bases in between. This CDR3 has 13 amino acids. The DNA of the CDR3 is TGTGCCAGCAGTTTGGCCAGAAACTATGGCTACACCTTC. Residues: CASSLARNYGYTF.

This clonotype has only a few counts. The V call is TRBV2, the J call TRBJ2-7; 11 nucleotides line up with TRBD1. The CDR3 contains 14 residues. Germline loops: CDR1 SNHLY, CDR2 FYNNEI. The ends lost 6 bases at V and 3 bases at J; junction bases unmatched: 4. This CDR3 is CASRSGTGGYEQYF. The CDR3 nucleotides read TGTGCCAGCAGATCCGGGACAGGGGGCTACGAGCAGTACTTC.

The chain links TRBV2 to TRBJ2-3, with D tentatively TRBD1 (5 bases). Germline V lookup: CDR1 SNHLY, CDR2 FYNNEI. V gave up 9 bases and J gave up 2 bases, with 18 bases separating them. This CDR3 is 15 amino acids long. In DNA form, the CDR3 reads TGTGCCAGTGGCCAGGGTACGCGATTCACAGATACGCAGTATTTT. Encoded protein: CASGQGTRFTDTQYF. Full variable domain (rest looked up from reference TRBV2 and TRBJ2-3): EPEVTQTPSHQVTQMGQEVILRCVPISNHLYFYWYRQILGQKVEFLVSFYNNEISEKSEIFDDQFSVERPDGSNFTLKIRSTKLEDSAMYFCASGQGTRFTDTQYFGPGTRLTVL.

On this clonotype: A read error may produce the germline difference seen at one junction end. The chain has TRBV6-2 or TRBV6-3 and TRBJ2-2; D not certain. Germline V lookup: CDR1 MNHEY, CDR2 SVGEGT. CDR3 length equals 14 residues. The CDR3 DNA sequence: TGTGCCAGCAGTTCCGGGTCGAGCACCAGGGAGCTGTTTTTT. Amino acid sequence: CASSSGSSTRELFF.

The J gene is TRBJ2-7, the V gene TRBV25-1; D possibly corresponds to TRBD1 (6 bases). TRBJ2-5 matches the DNA end more closely, so the J call is doubtful. CDR3 size: 15 residues. Germline assignment: CDR1 MGHDK and CDR2 SYGVNS. The CDR3 region has the DNA TGTGCCAGCAGTGACCGGGACATCGGGATGGAGACCCAGTACTTC. This gives the protein CASSDRDIGMETQYF.